Presented here are 8 T cell receptor beta chains from one specimen sequenced in a study of blood T cell repertoires in COVID-19. Sequenced by immunoSEQ multiplex PCR; TCRdb stores in-frame clones only, minus some. This table has around 100,000 clones, less than 85% appearing once. The sequenced sample was peripheral blood. The receptor source for this set is a human donor in a cohort sampled during active COVID-19.

The chain joins TRBV7-2 to TRBJ2-1; possibly TRBD2 for D (6 bases). V lost 5 bases and J lost 9, with 14 bases in between. The CDR3 totals 13 residues. The germline gives CDR1 SGHTA, CDR2 FQGNSA. The CDR3 loop is CASSPATRREQFF. The CDR3 DNA reads TGTGCCAGCAGCCCGGCGACTAGGCGTGAGCAGTTCTTC. The full variable domain, its missing parts supplied by reference TRBV7-2 and TRBJ2-1, is GAGVSQSPSNKVTEKGKDVELRCDPISGHTALYWYRQSLGQGLEFLIYFQGNSAPDKSGLPSDRFSAERTGGSVSTLTIQRTQQEDSAVYLCASSPATRREQFFGPGTRLTVL.

The chain recombines TRBV4-1 with TRBJ1-2; the D gene is possibly TRBD1 (5 bases). The V end lost 0 bases, the J end lost 1 base, and 6 bases lay between the germline ends. The CDR3 covers 14 residues. From germline, CDR1 is MGHRA and CDR2 YSYEKL. Written as DNA, the CDR3 is TGCGCCAGCAGCCAAGAACAGGTTAACTATGGCTACACCTTC. This encodes CASSQEQVNYGYTF.

J is TRBJ2-7 and V is TRBV7-2, with 9 nucleotides matching TRBD1. Trimming cost V 1 base and J 4 bases; bases outside gene matches: 2. There are 14 residues in the CDR3. Per the germline V gene, CDR1 is SGHTA and CDR2 is FQGNSA. CDR3 loop: CASSLGQGVYEQYF. CDR3 sequence (DNA): TGTGCCAGCAGCTTAGGACAGGGGGTATACGAGCAGTACTTC.

The chain joins TRBV6-5 to TRBJ1-1; 7 bases are a match to TRBD1. Germline assignment: CDR1 MNHEY and CDR2 SVGAGI. Unmatched junction bases numbered 9, after V lost 6 bases and J lost 5 bases. The CDR3 covers 14 residues. The CDR3 nucleotides are TGTGCCAGCAGGTCCTGGGACAGTGGTACTGAAGCTTTCTTT. Its protein is CASRSWDSGTEAFF.

The V gene is TRBV4-1, the J gene TRBJ2-5, with unresolved D. Germline CDR1 is MGHRA and CDR2 is YSYEKL. Between the trimmed V and J ends, which lost 1 base and 5 bases, there was a span of 11 bases. The CDR3 is 14 residues long. This chain's CDR3 is CASSQVLAVETQYF. The CDR3 nucleotides read TGCGCCAGCAGCCAAGTGTTGGCGGTCGAGACCCAGTACTTC.

This clone was seen only a few times. The chain employs TRBV5-8 and TRBJ1-5; perhaps TRBD1 as D (6 bases). This CDR3 spans 16 amino acids. Trimming pared 6 bases from V and 3 bases from J, leaving 19 bases between. Germline V gene data show CDR1 as SGHTS and CDR2 as YDEGEE. This chain's CDR3 is CASTIGGQIINQPQHF. CDR3 bases: TGTGCCAGCACCATTGGAGGACAGATCATCAATCAGCCCCAGCATTTT. The full variable domain, in which reference TRBV5-8 and TRBJ1-5 provide the parts outside the CDR3, is EAGVTQSPTHLIKTRGQQATLRCSPISGHTSVYWYQQALGLGLQFLLWYDEGEERNRGNFPPRFSGRQFPNYSSELNVNALELEDSALYLCASTIGGQIINQPQHFGDGTRLSIL.

J is TRBJ1-6 and V is TRBV9, with a possible D match to TRBD1 (6 bases). CDR1 and CDR2 from the germline V gene are SGDLS and YYNGEE. Trimming pared 0 bases from V and 6 bases from J, leaving 13 bases between. The CDR3 totals 16 residues. The CDR3 region is CASSVDTGGSNSPLHF. CDR3 bases: TGTGCCAGCAGCGTAGACACTGGGGGCAGTAATTCACCCCTCCACTTT. The complete variable domain, with remaining parts taken from reference TRBV9 and TRBJ1-6, reads DSGVTQTPKHLITATGQRVTLRCSPRSGDLSVYWYQQSLDQGLQFLIQYYNGEERAKGNILERFSAQQFPDLHSELNLSSLELGDSALYFCASSVDTGGSNSPLHFGNGTRLTVT.

CDR3 sequence (DNA): TGCGCCAGCACCCCGGGGGGAGGGACGTACAATGAGCAGTTCTTC. Its translation: CASTPGGGTYNEQFF. This rearrangement joins TRBV5-1 to TRBJ2-1; 7 nucleotides align to TRBD2. After removal of 6 bases from V and 4 bases from J, the junction contained 10 bases not matched to a gene. Germline V gene data show CDR1 as SGHRS and CDR2 as YFSETQ. The CDR3 consists of 15 residues.